This is a list of T cell receptor beta chains from one sample in a study of blood T cell repertoires in COVID-19. Profiling relied on immunoSEQ multiplex PCR, and the TCRdb table lists in-frame clones only, not all of them. The profile covers about 200,000 clones, with about 86% appearing a single time and less than 5% taken by the ten largest. Material: PBMCs or T cells enriched from blood (not recorded which). These receptors were taken from a middle-aged woman with acute COVID-19. CDR3s include the opening cysteine and the closing phenylalanine or tryptophan. A D gene is named only where the DNA matches it firmly. Where a row states a size, it is once, few, many or the class of an expanded clone; other rows omit it.

j_call d_call v_call clone_size cdr3_nt cdr3_aa
TRBJ1-3 - TRBV28 - TGTGCCAGCACTCGACTTTTACCCCTCGGAAACACCATATATTTT CASTRLLPLGNTIYF
TRBJ1-6 - TRBV9 - TGTGCCAGCGCGCCCTCCTATAATTCACCCCTCCACTTT CASAPSYNSPLHF
TRBJ2-1 - TRBV5-5 once TGTGCCAGCAGCCCTGTGGGTGGGAGGTGTTGCTCCTACAATGAGCAGTTCTTC CASSPVGGRCCSYNEQFF
TRBJ2-3 - TRBV27 - TGTGCCAGCAGGGGTCTAGAAGATACGCAGTATTTT CASRGLEDTQYF
TRBJ2-1 - TRBV7-9 - TGTGCCAGCAGCTTAGGGGCAGTCTCCTACAATGAGCAGTTCTTC CASSLGAVSYNEQFF
TRBJ2-7 TRBD2 TRBV7-9 - TGTGCCAGCAGTACCCTACTAGCGGGAGGCCGAAGTAGCGAGCAGTACTTC CASSTLLAGGRSSEQYF
TRBJ1-1 - TRBV7-9 - TGTGCCAGCAGCTCCGGAGGACTGGGCACTGAAGCTTTCTTT CASSSGGLGTEAFF
TRBJ2-1 TRBD2 TRBV28 - TGTGCCAGCAGTTCAGGACTAGCGGGATATAAGAATGAGCAGTTCTTC CASSSGLAGYKNEQFF
TRBJ2-3 TRBD1 TRBV7-9 - TGTGCCAGCAGCTTAGGGGACAGGGACGGTAAGGATACGCAGTATTTT CASSLGDRDGKDTQYF
TRBJ1-2 TRBD1 TRBV7-9 - TGTGCCAGCAGCGACGACAGGGGGTATGGCTACACCTTC CASSDDRGYGYTF
TRBJ2-2 TRBD1 TRBV7-3 - TGTGCCAGCAGCTTAGCCCGACAGGGGACTACCGGGGAGCTGTTTTTT CASSLARQGTTGELFF
TRBJ2-7 TRBD1 TRBV28 - TGTGCCAGCAGCCCAGGGACAGGCTGGACAATCGAGCAGTACTTC CASSPGTGWTIEQYF
TRBJ2-7 TRBD2 TRBV7-2 once TGTGCCAGCAGCCTAACTAGCGGAGGCCGCATCGAGCAGTACTTC CASSLTSGGRIEQYF
TRBJ1-3 - TRBV6-5 - TGTGCCAGTCGGGAGGGACACTCTGGAAACACCATATATTTT CASREGHSGNTIYF
TRBJ1-1 - TRBV19 - TGTGCCAGTAGTCTAGGGGGAGGGGACACTGAAGCTTTCTTT CASSLGGGDTEAFF
TRBJ1-1 - TRBV10-2 - TGCGCCAGCAGTGAGTTCGGTACCGCCACTGAAGCTTTCTTT CASSEFGTATEAFF
TRBJ1-1 - TRBV10-3 - TGTGCCATCAGTAGGGGAGGGAGTGAAGCTTTCTTT CAISRGGSEAFF
TRBJ1-4 - TRBV28 - TGTGCCAGCAGTTTCCGAGGGACTAATGAAAAACTGTTTTTT CASSFRGTNEKLFF
TRBJ2-3 TRBD2 TRBV10-3 - TGTGCCACCGAGATAGCGGGAGGGCCGACAGATACGCAGTATTTT CATEIAGGPTDTQYF